This is a list of T cell receptor beta chains from one sample in a study of T-cell memory formation after mild COVID-19. TCRdb passed the 5' RACE reads through MiXCR, listing each CDR3 protein once. Found here are around 370,000 distinct CDR3 sequences, over 20% of them singletons; the top ten hold around 12%. Sequencing was performed on PBMCs or a T cell subset sorted from them (not recorded which). These receptors came from an adult woman who had mild COVID-19 (a few samples of this study predate the infection). Cell type and time point are not known. Each CDR3 is given with its conserved first and last residue. D genes are given only for firm matches. A clone size is listed for some rows: how often the clone was seen (once, few, many), or a class if it is expanded.

clone size,J gene,V gene,D gene,CDR3 DNA,CDR3 protein
-,TRBJ2-1,TRBV5-1,-,TGCGCCAGCAGCTTGGGGTCTGGTGAGGATGGCAATGAGCAGTTCTTC,CASSLGSGEDGNEQFF
few,TRBJ2-7,TRBV6-5,TRBD1,TGTGCCAGCAGTGTGGGACAGGGGATCTACGAGCAGTACTTC,CASSVGQGIYEQYF
-,TRBJ1-1,TRBV3-1,-,TGTGCCAGCAGCCCCCCGGGACCGAGGAGGGCTTTCTTT,CASSPPGPRRAFF
-,TRBJ2-1,TRBV5-1,-,TGCGCCAGCAGCAAGCTTCAGGGCCCCTACAATGAGCAGTTCTTC,CASSKLQGPYNEQFF
-,TRBJ2-3,TRBV5-1,-,TGCGCCAGCAGCCGGGACTCCAGTGGGATGCCAGATACGCAGTATTTT,CASSRDSSGMPDTQYF
-,TRBJ2-6,TRBV7-3,-,TGTGCCAGCAGCTCGTACAATGGGGCCAACGTCCTGACTTTC,CASSSYNGANVLTF
few,TRBJ2-5,TRBV24-1,TRBD2,TGTGCCACCAGTGACAGGCTAGCGGGTCAAGAGACCCAGTACTTC,CATSDRLAGQETQYF
-,TRBJ2-7,TRBV7-6,-,TGTGCCAGCAGCCGAGATGGACGGGAGCAGTACTTC,CASSRDGREQYF
-,TRBJ2-1,TRBV7-2,TRBD2,TGTGCCAGCAGCTTTGTCGGCGGGGGGGCCTACAATGAGCAGTTCTTC,CASSFVGGGAYNEQFF
few,TRBJ2-3,TRBV7-9,-,TGTGCCAGCAGCTCCCCCCGGGGGCCAGGAGATACGCAGTATTTT,CASSSPRGPGDTQYF
few,TRBJ1-2,TRBV20-1,TRBD1,TGCAGTGCTAGAGACGCAGGGGGGAACTATGGCTACACCTTC,CSARDAGGNYGYTF
-,TRBJ1-2,TRBV20-1,TRBD1,TGCAGTGTCATGGACAGGGGCAACTATGGCTACACCTTC,CSVMDRGNYGYTF
few,TRBJ1-1,TRBV6-6,-,TGTGCCAGCAGTCATCCCGCGGGAAACACTGAAGCTTTCTTT,CASSHPAGNTEAFF
-,TRBJ2-7,TRBV20-1,TRBD2,TGCAGTGCTAGAGAACGGCGGGAGCTCTACGAGCAGTACTTC,CSARERRELYEQYF
few,TRBJ2-3,TRBV12-3/TRBV12-4,-,TGTGCCAGCAGGGGGGGCACAGATACGCAGTATTTT,CASRGGTDTQYF
many,TRBJ1-1,TRBV5-1,-,TGCGCCAGCAGCTCCGATAGATACGGCGAAGCTTTCTTT,CASSSDRYGEAFF
once,TRBJ2-7,TRBV12-3/TRBV12-4,TRBD1,TGTGCCAGCAGTCCACCACAGGGGGAGGTCGAGCAGTACTTC,CASSPPQGEVEQYF
many,TRBJ2-3,TRBV11-2,TRBD2,TGTGCCAGCAGCTCGCTAGCGGGGGGCACAGATACGCAGTATTTT,CASSSLAGGTDTQYF
-,TRBJ2-7,TRBV6-2/TRBV6-3,-,TGTGCCAGCAGTAAACCGGGACGGTCGACCTGGGAGCAGTACTTC,CASSKPGRSTWEQYF
-,TRBJ1-5,TRBV5-1,-,TGCGCCAGCAGCCCGGGGTGGGGCAGGGAGGGAGCCCAGCCCCAGCATTTT,CASSPGWGREGAQPQHF
-,TRBJ2-7,TRBV9,-,TGTGCCAGCAGCGTATGCATCTACGAGCAGTACTTC,CASSVCIYEQYF
-,TRBJ2-1,TRBV19,-,TGTGCCAGTATAAGCCATTACAATGAGCAGTTCTTC,CASISHYNEQFF
many,TRBJ2-1,TRBV5-4,TRBD1,TGTGCCAGCAGCACGCGGACAGGGGGCTTCAATGAGCAGTTCTTC,CASSTRTGGFNEQFF
few,TRBJ2-1,TRBV4-2,TRBD2,TGTGCCAGCAGCCAAGATCAAGCTAGCGGAGGACGCAAGCAGTTCTTC,CASSQDQASGGRKQFF
few,TRBJ2-1,TRBV7-8,TRBD1,TGTGCCAGCAGCTTACCGGGACAGTACAATGAGCAGTTCTTC,CASSLPGQYNEQFF
-,TRBJ1-5,TRBV4-1,TRBD1,TGCGCCAGCAGCCAAGCGGGACAGGGTTATCAGCCCCAGCATTTT,CASSQAGQGYQPQHF
few,TRBJ1-1,TRBV12-3/TRBV12-4,-,TGTGCCAGCAGTCCCTACCGGGACGTAAGTATGAACACTGAAGCTTTCTTT,CASSPYRDVSMNTEAFF
-,TRBJ2-5,TRBV7-9,TRBD1,TGTGCCAGCAGCTTAGGACAGGGCATACAAGAGACCCAGTACTTC,CASSLGQGIQETQYF
few,TRBJ2-3,TRBV29-1,-,TGCAGCGTTGGTCCCCCCGGAGCTTGGACAGATACGCAGTATTTT,CSVGPPGAWTDTQYF
-,TRBJ1-1,TRBV20-1,TRBD1,TGCAGTGGAGCACCCTCGGGACAGCTTCTTGGAGCTTTCTTT,CSGAPSGQLLGAFF
once,TRBJ1-1,TRBV27,TRBD1,TGTGCCAGCCGGAGACAGGGGGCTTTAGAAAAAGCTGAAGCTTTCTTT,CASRRQGALEKAEAFF
-,TRBJ2-7,TRBV4-1,-,TGCGCCAGCAGCCAATCTATCCCCGCGATTCGCCTCTACGAGCAGTACTTC,CASSQSIPAIRLYEQYF
-,TRBJ1-5,TRBV15,-,TGTGCCCCCCTAAGGGGGGCTTGTCAGCCCCAGCATTTT,CAPLRGACQPQHF
-,TRBJ1-1,TRBV7-9,-,TGTGCCAGCAGCTATATCGGGGCTGAAGCTTTCTTT,CASSYIGAEAFF
few,TRBJ1-1,TRBV7-8,-,TGTGCCAGCAGTCCCCTTTATCGGTGGAAAGACACTGAAGCTTTCTTT,CASSPLYRWKDTEAFF
-,TRBJ2-3,TRBV7-3,-,TGTGCCAGCAGCTTAGGTTATCGGACGGGAGATACGCAGTATTTT,CASSLGYRTGDTQYF
-,TRBJ2-1,TRBV6-1,-,TGTGCCAGCACCGAACAGGGATCAAATTACAATGAGCAGTTCTTC,CASTEQGSNYNEQFF
few,TRBJ2-5,TRBV28,-,TGTGCCAGCAGCCGGGACACCGCCCAAGAGACCCAGTACTTC,CASSRDTAQETQYF
few,TRBJ2-1,TRBV7-2,-,TGTGCCAGCTTGGACTGGGGGTACAATGAGCAGTTCTTC,CASLDWGYNEQFF
-,TRBJ1-3,TRBV4-2,-,TGTGCCAGCAGCCAAGATTATCGGACATCCGGAAACACCATATATTTT,CASSQDYRTSGNTIYF
-,TRBJ2-5,TRBV6-1,-,TGTGCCAGCAGTGAACTTCGGGGGCGAGAGACCCAGTACTTC,CASSELRGRETQYF
few,TRBJ2-3,TRBV1,-,TGCACCAGCAGCCAAGGGACTAGCGGGGGGGCTAGCACAGATACGCAGTATTTT,CTSSQGTSGGASTDTQYF
-,TRBJ1-2,TRBV12-3/TRBV12-4,TRBD1,TGTGCCAGCAGCCAGACAGGGTCGGGTGGCTACACCTTC,CASSQTGSGGYTF
-,TRBJ1-1,TRBV10-3,TRBD1,TGTGCCATCAGTGTCCGGGACAGGGAGAGGAACACTGAAGCTTTCTTT,CAISVRDRERNTEAFF
-,TRBJ2-1,TRBV6-2/TRBV6-3,-,TGTGCCAGCAGTTACGGTCGAGACGAAGCGGCCACCTACAATGAGCAGTTCTTC,CASSYGRDEAATYNEQFF
-,TRBJ2-1,TRBV14,-,TGTGCCAGCAGCTTCTGGGGGGAGCCCTACAATGAGCAGTTCTTC,CASSFWGEPYNEQFF
-,TRBJ1-1,TRBV12-3/TRBV12-4,-,TGTGCCAGCAGCCGTGGGACTCCGGGTACTGAAGCTTTCTTT,CASSRGTPGTEAFF
-,TRBJ2-5,TRBV29-1,-,TGCAGCGTTGCTGGGAGCTTAAAAGAGACCCAGTACTTC,CSVAGSLKETQYF
-,TRBJ2-2,TRBV5-5,TRBD1,TGTGCCAGCAGCTTCGCCATCAGGGGGCGCATCAGGGAGCTGTTTTTT,CASSFAIRGRIRELFF
-,TRBJ2-3,TRBV5-1,TRBD2,TGCGCCAGCAGCTTGAAAACTAGCGGACGCACAGATACGCAGTATTTT,CASSLKTSGRTDTQYF
-,TRBJ2-6,TRBV12-3/TRBV12-4,TRBD1,TGTGCCAGCAGCGGGGGGACAGGGGATGCTGGGGCCAACGTCCTGACTTTC,CASSGGTGDAGANVLTF
-,TRBJ1-1,TRBV6-2/TRBV6-3,-,TGTGCCAGCAGGCGGGGGGGGGCAAGGACTGAAGCTTTCTTT,CASRRGGARTEAFF
many,TRBJ1-2,TRBV5-1,TRBD1,TGCGCCAGCAGCGAGGGGGCAGCGGATGGCTACACCTTC,CASSEGAADGYTF
-,TRBJ1-3,TRBV19,-,TGTGCCAGTAGTATTGGTGGAGACACCATATATTTT,CASSIGGDTIYF
few,TRBJ2-7,TRBV7-9,-,TGTGCCAGCAGCTTCCCCGGGGGGCAATACGAGCAGTACTTC,CASSFPGGQYEQYF